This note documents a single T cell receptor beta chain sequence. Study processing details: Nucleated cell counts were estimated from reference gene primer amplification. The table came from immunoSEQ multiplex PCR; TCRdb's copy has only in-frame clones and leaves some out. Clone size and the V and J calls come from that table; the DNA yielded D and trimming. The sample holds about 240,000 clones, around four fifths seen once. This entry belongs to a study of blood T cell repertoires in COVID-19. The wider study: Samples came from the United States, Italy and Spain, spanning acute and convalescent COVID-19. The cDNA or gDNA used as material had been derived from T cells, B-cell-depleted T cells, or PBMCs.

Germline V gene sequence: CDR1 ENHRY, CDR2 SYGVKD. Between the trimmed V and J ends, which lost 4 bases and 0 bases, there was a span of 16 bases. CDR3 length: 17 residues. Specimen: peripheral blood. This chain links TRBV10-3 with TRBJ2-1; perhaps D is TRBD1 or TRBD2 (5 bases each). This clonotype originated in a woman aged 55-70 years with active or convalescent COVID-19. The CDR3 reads CAISVSGQASSYNEQFF. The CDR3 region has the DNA TGTGCCATCAGTGTGTCGGGGCAGGCCAGCTCCTACAATGAGCAGTTCTTC.